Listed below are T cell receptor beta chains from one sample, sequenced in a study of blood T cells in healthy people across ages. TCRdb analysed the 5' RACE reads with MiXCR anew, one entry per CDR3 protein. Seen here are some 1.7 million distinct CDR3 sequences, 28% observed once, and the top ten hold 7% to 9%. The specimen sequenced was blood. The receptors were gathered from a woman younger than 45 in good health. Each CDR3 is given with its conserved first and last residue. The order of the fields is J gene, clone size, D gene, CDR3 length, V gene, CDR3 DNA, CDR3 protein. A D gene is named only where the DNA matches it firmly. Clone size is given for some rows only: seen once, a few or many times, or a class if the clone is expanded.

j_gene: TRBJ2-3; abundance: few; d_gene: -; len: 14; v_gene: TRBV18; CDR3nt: TGTGCCAGCTATCAAGGATGGGAGTCAGATACGCAGTATTTT; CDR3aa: CASYQGWESDTQYF
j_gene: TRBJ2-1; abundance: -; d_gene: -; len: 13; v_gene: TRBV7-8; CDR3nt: TGTGCTACCAGGGACGGGCTCTACAATGAGCAGTTCTTC; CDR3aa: CATRDGLYNEQFF
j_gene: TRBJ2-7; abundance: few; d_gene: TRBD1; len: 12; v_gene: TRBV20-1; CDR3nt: TGCAGGGCCGGGACAGGGGTCTACGAGCAGTACTTC; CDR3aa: CRAGTGVYEQYF
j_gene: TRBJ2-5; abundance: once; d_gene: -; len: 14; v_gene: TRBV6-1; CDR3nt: TGTGCCAGCAGGGTAGTAACACCGTGGGAGACCCAGTACTTC; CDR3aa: CASRVVTPWETQYF
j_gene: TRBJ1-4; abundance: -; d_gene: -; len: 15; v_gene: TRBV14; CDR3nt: TGTGCCAGCAGCCCACACAATGCAACTAATGAAAAACTGTTTTTT; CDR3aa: CASSPHNATNEKLFF
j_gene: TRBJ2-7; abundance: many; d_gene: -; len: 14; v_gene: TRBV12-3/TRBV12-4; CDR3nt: TGTGCCAGCAGTGACAGGTTATACTCCTACGAGCAGTACTTC; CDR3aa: CASSDRLYSYEQYF
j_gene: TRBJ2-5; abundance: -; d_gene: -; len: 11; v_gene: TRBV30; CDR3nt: TGTGCCTGGAGGGTACGGGATCTCCAGTACTTC; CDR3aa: CAWRVRDLQYF
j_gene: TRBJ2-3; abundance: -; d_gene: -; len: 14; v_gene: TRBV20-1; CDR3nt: TGCAGTGCTAGTTCCAGGGGCAGCACAGATACGCAGTATTTT; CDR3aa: CSASSRGSTDTQYF
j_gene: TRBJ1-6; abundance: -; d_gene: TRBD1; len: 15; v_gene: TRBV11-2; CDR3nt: TGTGCCAGCAGCTTGCGGACAGGTGCGAATTCACCCCTCCACTTT; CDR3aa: CASSLRTGANSPLHF
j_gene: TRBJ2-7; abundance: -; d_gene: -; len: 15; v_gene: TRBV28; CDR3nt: TGTGCCAGCAGCCGTACAGGGAAGGTCGCCTACGAGCAGTACTTC; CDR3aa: CASSRTGKVAYEQYF
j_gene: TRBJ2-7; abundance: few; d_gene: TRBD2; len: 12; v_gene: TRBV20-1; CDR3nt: TGCAGTGCGCGGACTAGCGAAGACGAGCAGTACTTC; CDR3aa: CSARTSEDEQYF
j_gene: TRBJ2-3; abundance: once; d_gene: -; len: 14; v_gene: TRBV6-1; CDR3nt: TGTGCCAGCAGGGTTCTAGCAGGAGCAGATACGCAGTATTTT; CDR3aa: CASRVLAGADTQYF
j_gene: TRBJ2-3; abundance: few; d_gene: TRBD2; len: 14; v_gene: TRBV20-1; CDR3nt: TGCAGCGCTCGGACTAGCGGGAGGGCCTATACGCAGTATTTT; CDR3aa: CSARTSGRAYTQYF
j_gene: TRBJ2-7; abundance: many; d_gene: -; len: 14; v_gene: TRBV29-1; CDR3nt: TGCAGCGCCAGGTCTCGCGTTAGCTCCTACGAGCAGTACTTC; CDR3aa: CSARSRVSSYEQYF
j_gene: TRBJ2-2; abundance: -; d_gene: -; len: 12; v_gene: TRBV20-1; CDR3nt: TGCAGCGCCCGCGACGACACCGGGGAGCTGTTTTTT; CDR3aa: CSARDDTGELFF
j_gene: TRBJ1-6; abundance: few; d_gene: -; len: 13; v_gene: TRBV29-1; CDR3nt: TGCAGCGCCGGCGGCCCCGAAGAATCACCCCTCCACTTT; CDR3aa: CSAGGPEESPLHF
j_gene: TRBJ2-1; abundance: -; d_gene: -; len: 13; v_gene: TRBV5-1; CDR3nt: TGCACCAGCAGCGAGAGCGAGGGGGATGAGCAGTTCTTC; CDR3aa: CTSSESEGDEQFF
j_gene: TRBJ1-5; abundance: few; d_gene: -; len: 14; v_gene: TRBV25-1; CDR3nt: TGTGCCAGCAGCGCCCGCCGGAGAAATCAGCCCCAGCATTTT; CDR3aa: CASSARRRNQPQHF
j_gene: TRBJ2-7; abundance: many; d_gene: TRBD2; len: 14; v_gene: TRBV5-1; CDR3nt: TGCGCCAGCAGCTGGAGCGGGGCGAACTACGAGCAGTACTTC; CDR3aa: CASSWSGANYEQYF
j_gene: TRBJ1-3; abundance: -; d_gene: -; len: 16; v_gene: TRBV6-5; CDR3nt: TGTGCCAGCAGTTACTTGGGCGAGAAATCTGGAAACACCATATATTTT; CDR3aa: CASSYLGEKSGNTIYF
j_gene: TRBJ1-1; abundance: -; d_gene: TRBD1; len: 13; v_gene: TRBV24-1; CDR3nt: TGTGCCACCAGTGATGACCCGACAGGGGAAGCTTTCTTT; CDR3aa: CATSDDPTGEAFF
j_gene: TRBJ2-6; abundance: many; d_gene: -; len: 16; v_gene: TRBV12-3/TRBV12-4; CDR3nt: TGTGCCAGCAGTCTCGAAAGGATCTCTGGGGCCAACGTCCTGACTTTC; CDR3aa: CASSLERISGANVLTF
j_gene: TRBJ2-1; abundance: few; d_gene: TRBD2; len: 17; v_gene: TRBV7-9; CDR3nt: TGTGCCAGCAGCTTAGGGACTAGCGGGGGATTATACAATGAGCAGTTCTTC; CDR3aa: CASSLGTSGGLYNEQFF
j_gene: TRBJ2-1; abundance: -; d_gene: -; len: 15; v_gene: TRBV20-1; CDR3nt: TGCAGTGCTCGAGGAACAGGGGGGGCAAACAATGAGCAGTTCTTC; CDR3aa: CSARGTGGANNEQFF
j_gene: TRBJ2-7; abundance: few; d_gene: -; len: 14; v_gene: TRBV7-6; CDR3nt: TGTGCCAGCAGCTTAGCGACGGGAGTGTACGAGCAGTACTTC; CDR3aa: CASSLATGVYEQYF
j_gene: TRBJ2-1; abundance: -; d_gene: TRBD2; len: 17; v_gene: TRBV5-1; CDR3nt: TGCGCCAGCAGCTGGGGGAACGGCGGGGGGGCCTACAATGAGCAGTTCTTC; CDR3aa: CASSWGNGGGAYNEQFF
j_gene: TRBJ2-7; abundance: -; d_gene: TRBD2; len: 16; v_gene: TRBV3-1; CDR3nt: TGTGCCAGCAGCCCAGCAGGGCTAGCGGGGGGCTTCGAGCAGTACTTC; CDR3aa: CASSPAGLAGGFEQYF
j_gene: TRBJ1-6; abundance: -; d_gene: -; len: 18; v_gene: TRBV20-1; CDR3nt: TGCAGTGCTAGAGACGTCAAAGGTCTGGGCTCCTATAATTCACCCCTCCACTTT; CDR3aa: CSARDVKGLGSYNSPLHF
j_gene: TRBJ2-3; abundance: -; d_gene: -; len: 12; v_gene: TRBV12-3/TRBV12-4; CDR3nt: TGTGCCAGCAGTGACAGCGCAGATATGCAGTATTTT; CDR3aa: CASSDSADMQYF
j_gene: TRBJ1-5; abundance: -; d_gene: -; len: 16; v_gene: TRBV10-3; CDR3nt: TGTGCCATCAGTGACCCCGCGGAAGATGGGCATCAGCCCCAGCATTTT; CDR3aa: CAISDPAEDGHQPQHF
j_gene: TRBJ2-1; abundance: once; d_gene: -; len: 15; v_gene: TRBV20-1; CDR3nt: TGCAGTGCTAGAGATCTGTTTACAGACCCTAATGAGCAGTTCTTC; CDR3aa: CSARDLFTDPNEQFF
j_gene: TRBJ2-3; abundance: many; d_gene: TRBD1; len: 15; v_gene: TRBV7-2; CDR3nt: TGTGCCAGCAGCGCGAGGACAGGAAGCACAGATACGCAGTATTTT; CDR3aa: CASSARTGSTDTQYF